This is a list of T cell receptor beta chains from one sample in a study of graft-versus-host responses after intestinal transplantation. Produced via immunoSEQ multiplex PCR; TCRdb's table is partial and in-frame only. Here the sample spans 57,000 or so clones, about 93% being singletons. Sequences were derived from PBMCs, sampled approximately 120 days after intestinal transplantation. Receptors originate from a human patient who received an intestinal transplant, so some T cells may come from the graft donor. Both conserved end residues are part of each CDR3. The D gene is left open where the match is weak. Rows give clone size only sometimes, using once, few, many, or a class for an expanded clone.

TRBV25-1	TRBD2	TRBJ2-7	NA	TGTGCCAGCAGTGAATATAGCGGGATAAGTTTCGACGAGCAGTACTTC	CASSEYSGISFDEQYF
TRBV7-9	TRBD2	TRBJ2-7	NA	TGTGCCAGCAGCATCACTAGCGGGAGATCCTACGAGCAGTACTTC	CASSITSGRSYEQYF
TRBV7-9	TRBD2	TRBJ2-1	NA	TGTGCCAGCAGCTTAGCTAGCGGGAACTACAATGAGCAGTTCTTC	CASSLASGNYNEQFF
TRBV10-2	NA	TRBJ2-7	NA	TGCGCCAGCAGTGAGTCCCAGCCCGACGGTGCCTACGAGCAGTACTTC	CASSESQPDGAYEQYF
TRBV11-2	TRBD1	TRBJ1-3	NA	TGTGCCAGCAGCTTAGATCGGGACAGGTTCGGCGGCTCTGGAAACACCATATATTTT	CASSLDRDRFGGSGNTIYF
TRBV28	NA	TRBJ2-1	NA	TGTGCCAGCAGTTTATCGGCACTAGAGGATGAGCAGTTCTTC	CASSLSALEDEQFF
TRBV6-5	NA	TRBJ1-1	few	TGTGCCAGCAGCCCCTCGGGGGGCAACACTGAAGCTTTCTTT	CASSPSGGNTEAFF
TRBV19	NA	TRBJ2-2	NA	TGTGCCAGTGGGGTCGCGGGATGGGTCGGGGAGCTGTTTTTT	CASGVAGWVGELFF
TRBV6-5	NA	TRBJ1-5	NA	TGTGCCAGCAGTTACGGCAGGGGTCAGCCCCAGCATTTT	CASSYGRGQPQHF
TRBV5-6	NA	TRBJ2-7	NA	TGTGCCAGCAGCTTGGGGGGGTCGGGACCCTACGAGCAGTACTTC	CASSLGGSGPYEQYF
TRBV19	NA	TRBJ2-2	NA	TGTGCCAGTAGCAGGGGGGGATTCGGGGAGCTGTTTTTT	CASSRGGFGELFF
TRBV5-1	TRBD1	TRBJ2-3	once	TGCGCCAGCAGCGCGGACAGGGGAGGAGATACGCAGTATTTT	CASSADRGGDTQYF
TRBV7-9	TRBD1	TRBJ2-5	once	TGTGCCAGCACCGGACAGGCGAGGGGACAAGAGACCCAGTACTTC	CASTGQARGQETQYF
TRBV5-1	NA	TRBJ1-5	NA	TGCGCCAGCAGCTTGGGACCTGGGGAGGGTCAGCCCCAGCATTTT	CASSLGPGEGQPQHF
TRBV7-2	NA	TRBJ2-3	NA	TGTGCCAGCAGCTTGTTTGCAGATACGCAGTATTTT	CASSLFADTQYF
TRBV28	TRBD2	TRBJ2-1	NA	TGTGCCAGCAGTCTACCCGGAGGGGCTAGCGGGAGTAGGAATGAGCAGTTCTTC	CASSLPGGASGSRNEQFF
TRBV27	NA	TRBJ2-1	NA	TGTGCCAGCAGTGGGTCAGGCCAGCAGTTCTTC	CASSGSGQQFF
TRBV5-1	TRBD2	TRBJ2-7	NA	TGCGCCAGCAGCTTGGTCGGGGAGGGCCCAATCTACGAGCAGTACTTC	CASSLVGEGPIYEQYF
TRBV4-1	NA	TRBJ2-3	once	TGCGCCAGCAGCCACCTGGCCCCAGGGCAGGCAGATACGCAGTATTTT	CASSHLAPGQADTQYF
TRBV19	TRBD2	TRBJ2-7	once	TGTGCCAGTAGTATAGCGGGAGGGAGCTCCTACGAGCAGTACTTC	CASSIAGGSSYEQYF
TRBV7-8	TRBD1	TRBJ2-1	NA	TGTGCCAGCAGCAAAAGACAGGGGAGTCCTTACAATGAGCAGTTCTTC	CASSKRQGSPYNEQFF
TRBV9	NA	TRBJ2-2	NA	TGTGCCAGCAGCGTAGGGTCCTACGCGGCGAACACCGGGGAGCTGTTTTTT	CASSVGSYAANTGELFF
TRBV6-1	NA	TRBJ1-2	NA	TGTGCCAGCAGTGAAATCCTCTCGGTAGGGTATGGCTACACCTTC	CASSEILSVGYGYTF
TRBV6-5	NA	TRBJ1-5	NA	TGTGCCACCTACCGACCAGGGAATCAGCCCCAGCATTTT	CATYRPGNQPQHF
TRBV6-1	NA	TRBJ2-7	NA	TGTGCCAGCAGCTACAGGGCAGGCGAGCAGTACTTC	CASSYRAGEQYF
TRBV5-8	NA	TRBJ1-2	NA	TGTGCCAGCAGCTTGGTAGTCGGCCAGCGTGGCTACACCTTC	CASSLVVGQRGYTF
TRBV5-1	TRBD2	TRBJ2-3	NA	TGCGCCAGCAGCAAACTATCTAGCGGGAGGGGGACAGATACGCAGTATTTT	CASSKLSSGRGTDTQYF
TRBV7-2	TRBD2	TRBJ2-7	NA	TGTGCCAGCAGCCTACCGGGACTAGCATACGAGCAGTACTTC	CASSLPGLAYEQYF